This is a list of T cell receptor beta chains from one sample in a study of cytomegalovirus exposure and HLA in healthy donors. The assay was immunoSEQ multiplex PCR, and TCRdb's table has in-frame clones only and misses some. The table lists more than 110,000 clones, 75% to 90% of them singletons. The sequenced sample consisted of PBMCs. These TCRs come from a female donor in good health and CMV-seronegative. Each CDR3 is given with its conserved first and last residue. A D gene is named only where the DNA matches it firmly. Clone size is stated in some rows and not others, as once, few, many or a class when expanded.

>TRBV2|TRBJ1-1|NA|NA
TGTGCCAGCAGTGAATCTAAGACACTCGCCTACACTAACACTGAAGCTTTCTTT
CASSESKTLAYTNTEAFF
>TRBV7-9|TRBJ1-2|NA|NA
TGTGCCAGCAGTTCCTTGGGGGGTAGCTACACCTTC
CASSSLGGSYTF
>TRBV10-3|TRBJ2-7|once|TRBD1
TGTGCCATCAGGGACAGGGGGCCAACCTACGAGCAGTACTTC
CAIRDRGPTYEQYF
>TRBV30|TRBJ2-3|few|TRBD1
TGTGCCTGGGGCAGGGGGCGCGCAGATACGCAGTATTTT
CAWGRGRADTQYF
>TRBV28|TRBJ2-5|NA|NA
TGTGCCAGCAGTTTATTCCCTGGGGGCGCGGAGACCCAGTACTTC
CASSLFPGGAETQYF
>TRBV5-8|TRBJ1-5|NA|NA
TGTGCCAGCAGCTTGGAGAGGGGGGGTCTTGGGCCCCAGCATTTT
CASSLERGGLGPQHF
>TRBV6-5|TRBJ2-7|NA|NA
TGTGCCAGCAGATCTCGAGACAGCTCCTACGAGCAGTACTTC
CASRSRDSSYEQYF
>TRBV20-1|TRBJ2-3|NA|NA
TGCAGTGCTAGAGAACTGGCGGGACAGTATTTT
CSARELAGQYF
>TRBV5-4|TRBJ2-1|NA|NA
TGTGCCAGCAGCTTAAACGGACAGTCCTACAATGAGCAGTTCTTC
CASSLNGQSYNEQFF
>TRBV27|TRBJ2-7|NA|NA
TGTGCCAGCAGCGCCGGGGCCTACGAGCAGTACTTC
CASSAGAYEQYF
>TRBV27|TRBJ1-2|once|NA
TGTGCCAGCAGCGCCCGTAACTCTGGCTACACCTTC
CASSARNSGYTF
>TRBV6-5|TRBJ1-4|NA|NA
TGTGCCAGCAGTTGGACCGCGGGGCCGGAGGAACTGTTTTTT
CASSWTAGPEELFF
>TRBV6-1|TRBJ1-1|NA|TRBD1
TGTGCCAGCAGTGAACAGGGGGGAGGCACTGAAGCTTTCTTT
CASSEQGGGTEAFF
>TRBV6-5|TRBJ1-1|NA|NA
TGTGCCACGGGGAAAGGGTCGGGTACTGAAGCTTTCTTT
CATGKGSGTEAFF
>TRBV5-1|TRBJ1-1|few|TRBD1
TGCGCCAGCAGCTCGACAGGGCCAACTGAAGCTTTCTTT
CASSSTGPTEAFF
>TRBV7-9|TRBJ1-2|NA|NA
TGTGCCAGCAGCTCACGGACAGACAACCCCTATGGCTACACCTTC
CASSSRTDNPYGYTF
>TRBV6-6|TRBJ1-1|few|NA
TGTGCCAGTTGGGAATTGGGAGCTGAAGCTTTCTTT
CASWELGAEAFF
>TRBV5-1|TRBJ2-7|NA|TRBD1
TGCGCCAGCAGCCCAACGGACAGGGGCGAGCAGTACTTC
CASSPTDRGEQYF
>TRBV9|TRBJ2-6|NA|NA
TGTGCCAGCAGCGTAGAAGGGGGGGGTAGCTCTGGGGCCAACGTCCTGACTTTC
CASSVEGGGSSGANVLTF
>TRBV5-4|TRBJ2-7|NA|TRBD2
TGTGCCAGCAGCCAGATAGCGGGACATTCCTACGAGCAGTACTTC
CASSQIAGHSYEQYF
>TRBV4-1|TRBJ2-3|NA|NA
TGCGCCAGCAGCCATAGCGAGGCCAGGGGGGTTCCCACAGATACGCAGTATTTT
CASSHSEARGVPTDTQYF
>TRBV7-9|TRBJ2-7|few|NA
TGTGCCAGCAGCCCTACTAGTAGCTCCTACGAGCAGTACTTC
CASSPTSSSYEQYF
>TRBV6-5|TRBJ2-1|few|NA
TGTGCCAGCAGTTACTCGCTGACAGGCGCCAGGGATGAGCAGTTCTTC
CASSYSLTGARDEQFF
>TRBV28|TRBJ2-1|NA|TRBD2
TGTGCCAGCAGTAATAGCGGGAGGGCCTTCTATGAGCAGTTCTTC
CASSNSGRAFYEQFF
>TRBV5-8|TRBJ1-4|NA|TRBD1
TGTGCCAGCAGCTTTAACAGGGGAATGGAACTGTTTTTT
CASSFNRGMELFF
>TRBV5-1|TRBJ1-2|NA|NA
TGCGCCAGCAGCCCTGATCGGGGGATGGATGGCTACACCTTC
CASSPDRGMDGYTF
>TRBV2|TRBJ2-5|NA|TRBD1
TGTGCCAGCACCCGGGACAGGGCACAAGAGACCCAGTACTTC
CASTRDRAQETQYF
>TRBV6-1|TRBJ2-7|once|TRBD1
TGTGCCAGCACAAGGACAGGGGGCTCCGAGCAGTACTTC
CASTRTGGSEQYF
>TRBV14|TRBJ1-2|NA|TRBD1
TGTGCCAGCAGCCTGATTGCCGGGACAGGGGTAGGGTATGGCTACACCTTC
CASSLIAGTGVGYGYTF
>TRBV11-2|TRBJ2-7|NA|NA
TGTGCCAGCAGCTTAGACGCAGGGAACGAGCAGTACTTC
CASSLDAGNEQYF
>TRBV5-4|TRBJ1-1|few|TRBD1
TGTGCCAGCAGCTGGGACCGGACAGGAGGGACTGAAGCTTTCTTT
CASSWDRTGGTEAFF
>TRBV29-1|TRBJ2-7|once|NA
TGCAGCGTCGTGGGACAAGCCTACGAGCAGTACTTC
CSVVGQAYEQYF
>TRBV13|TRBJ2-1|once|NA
TGTGCCAGCAGCTATCCGGGAGCGAGTGCCTACAATGAGCAGTTCTTC
CASSYPGASAYNEQFF
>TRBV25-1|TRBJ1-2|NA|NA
TGTGCCAGCAGCACAGGAAACAGGGATTCGAGCAACTATGGCTACACCTTC
CASSTGNRDSSNYGYTF
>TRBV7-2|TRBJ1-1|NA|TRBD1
TGTGCCAGCGGCTTCCCAGTTATTAATCTCGACAGGGTTGCTTTCTTT
CASGFPVINLDRVAFF
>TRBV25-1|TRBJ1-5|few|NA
TGTGCCAGCCGACAGGCCCAGAATCAGCCCCAGCATTTT
CASRQAQNQPQHF
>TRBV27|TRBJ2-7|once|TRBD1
TGTGCCAGCAGTCGACAGGGATCCTACGAGCAGTACTTC
CASSRQGSYEQYF
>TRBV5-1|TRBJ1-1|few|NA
TGCGCCAGCAGCTTGGTTTCTCTTGGCAGGGAGAACACTGAAGCTTTCTTT
CASSLVSLGRENTEAFF
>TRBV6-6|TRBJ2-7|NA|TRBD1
TGTGCCAGCAGAGTGACGACAGGGGCAAACTCCTACGAGCAGTACTTC
CASRVTTGANSYEQYF
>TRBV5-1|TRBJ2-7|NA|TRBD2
TGCGCCAGCAGCCCTTCTAGCGGAGGCTCCTACGAGCAGTACTTC
CASSPSSGGSYEQYF
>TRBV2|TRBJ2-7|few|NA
TGTGCCAGCAGTGAGAGCTTCTACGAGCAGTACTTC
CASSESFYEQYF